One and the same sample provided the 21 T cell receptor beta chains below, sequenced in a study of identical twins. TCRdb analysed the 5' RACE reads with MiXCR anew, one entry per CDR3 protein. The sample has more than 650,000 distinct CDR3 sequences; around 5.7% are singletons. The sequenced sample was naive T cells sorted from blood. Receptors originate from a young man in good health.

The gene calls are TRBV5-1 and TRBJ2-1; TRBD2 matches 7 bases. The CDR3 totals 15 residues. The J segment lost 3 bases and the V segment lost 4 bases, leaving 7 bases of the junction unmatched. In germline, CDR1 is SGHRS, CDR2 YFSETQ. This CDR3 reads CASSGGDQLYNEQFF. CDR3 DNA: TGCGCCAGCAGCGGGGGGGATCAACTCTACAATGAGCAGTTCTTC.

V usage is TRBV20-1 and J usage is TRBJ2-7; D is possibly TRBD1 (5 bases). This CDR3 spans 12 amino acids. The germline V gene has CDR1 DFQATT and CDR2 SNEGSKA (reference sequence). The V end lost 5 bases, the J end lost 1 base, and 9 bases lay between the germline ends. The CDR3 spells CSAFRQSYEQYF. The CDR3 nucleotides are TGCAGTGCTTTTAGACAGTCCTACGAGCAGTACTTC.

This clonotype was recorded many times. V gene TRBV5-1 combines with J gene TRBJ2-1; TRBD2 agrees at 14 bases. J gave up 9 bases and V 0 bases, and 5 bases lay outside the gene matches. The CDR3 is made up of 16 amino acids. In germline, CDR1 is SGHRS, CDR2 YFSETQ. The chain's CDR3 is CASSLGGTSGSVEQFF. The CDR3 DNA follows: TGCGCCAGCAGCTTGGGTGGGACTAGCGGGAGTGTTGAGCAGTTCTTC.

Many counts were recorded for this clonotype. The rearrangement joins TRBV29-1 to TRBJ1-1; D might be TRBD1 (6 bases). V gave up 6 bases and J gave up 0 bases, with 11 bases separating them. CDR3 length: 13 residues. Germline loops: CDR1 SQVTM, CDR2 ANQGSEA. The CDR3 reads CSVGTLLNTEAFF. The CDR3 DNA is TGCAGCGTCGGGACACTTCTGAACACTGAAGCTTTCTTT.

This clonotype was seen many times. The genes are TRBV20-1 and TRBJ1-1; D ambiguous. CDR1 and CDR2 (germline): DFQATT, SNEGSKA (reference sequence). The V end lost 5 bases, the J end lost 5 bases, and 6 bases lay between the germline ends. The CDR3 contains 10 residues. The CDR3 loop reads CSAVGTEAFF. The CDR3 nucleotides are TGCAGTGCTGTGGGGACTGAAGCTTTCTTT.

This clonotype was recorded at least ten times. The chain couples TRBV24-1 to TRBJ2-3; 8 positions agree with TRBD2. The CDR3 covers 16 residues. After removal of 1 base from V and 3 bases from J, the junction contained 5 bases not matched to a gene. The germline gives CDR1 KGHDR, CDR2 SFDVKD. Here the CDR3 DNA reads TGTGCCACCAGTGATTTAAGCGGGAGAGGTACAGATACGCAGTATTTT. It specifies CATSDLSGRGTDTQYF.

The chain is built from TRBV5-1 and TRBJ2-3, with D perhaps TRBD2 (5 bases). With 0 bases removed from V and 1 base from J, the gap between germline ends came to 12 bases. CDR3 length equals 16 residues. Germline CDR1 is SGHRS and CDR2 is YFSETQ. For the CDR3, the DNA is TGCGCCAGCAGCTTGGCGCAAGCGGAGCGCACAGATACGCAGTATTTT. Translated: CASSLAQAERTDTQYF.

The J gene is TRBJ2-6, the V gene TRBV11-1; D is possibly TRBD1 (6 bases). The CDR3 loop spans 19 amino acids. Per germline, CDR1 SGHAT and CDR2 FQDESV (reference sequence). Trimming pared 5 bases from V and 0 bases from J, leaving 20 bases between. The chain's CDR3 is CASSPLPVTGISGANVLTF. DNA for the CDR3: TGTGCCAGCAGCCCGCTACCCGTGACAGGTATCTCTGGGGCCAACGTCCTGACTTTC.

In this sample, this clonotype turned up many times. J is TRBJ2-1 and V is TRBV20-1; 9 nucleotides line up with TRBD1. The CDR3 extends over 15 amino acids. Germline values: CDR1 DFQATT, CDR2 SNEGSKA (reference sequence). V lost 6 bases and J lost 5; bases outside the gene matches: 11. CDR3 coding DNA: TGCAGTGCACTCGGGACAGGGTGGACTGACAATGAGCAGTTCTTC. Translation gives CSALGTGWTDNEQFF.

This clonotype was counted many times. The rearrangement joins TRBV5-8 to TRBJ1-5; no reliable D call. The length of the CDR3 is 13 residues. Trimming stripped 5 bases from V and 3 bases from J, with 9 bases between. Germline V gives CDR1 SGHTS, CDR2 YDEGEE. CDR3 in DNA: TGTGCCAGCAGAAGGGTCAACAATCAGCCCCAGCATTTT. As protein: CASRRVNNQPQHF.

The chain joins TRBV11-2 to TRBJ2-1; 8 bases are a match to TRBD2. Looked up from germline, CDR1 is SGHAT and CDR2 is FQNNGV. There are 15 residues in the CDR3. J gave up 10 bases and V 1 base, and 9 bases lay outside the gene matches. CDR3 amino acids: CASSLVPGGPEEQFF. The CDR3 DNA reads TGTGCCAGCAGCTTAGTTCCGGGAGGGCCTGAAGAGCAGTTCTTC.

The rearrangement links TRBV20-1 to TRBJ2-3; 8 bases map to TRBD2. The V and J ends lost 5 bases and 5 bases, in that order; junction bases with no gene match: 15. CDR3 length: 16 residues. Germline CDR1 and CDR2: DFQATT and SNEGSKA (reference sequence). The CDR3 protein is CSAPRPAGGGRDTQYF. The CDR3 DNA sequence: TGCAGTGCTCCAAGGCCGGCGGGAGGAGGTAGAGATACGCAGTATTTT.

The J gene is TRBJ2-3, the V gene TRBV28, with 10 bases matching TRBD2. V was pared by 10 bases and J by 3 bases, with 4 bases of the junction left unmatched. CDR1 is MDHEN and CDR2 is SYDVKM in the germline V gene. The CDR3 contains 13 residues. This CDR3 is CATLAGETDTQYF. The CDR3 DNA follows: TGTGCCACTCTAGCGGGGGAAACAGATACGCAGTATTTT.

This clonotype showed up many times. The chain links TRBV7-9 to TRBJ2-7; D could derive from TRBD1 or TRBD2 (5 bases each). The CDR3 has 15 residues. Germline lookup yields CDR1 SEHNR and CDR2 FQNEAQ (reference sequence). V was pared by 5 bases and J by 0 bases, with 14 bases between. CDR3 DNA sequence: TGTGCCAGCAGCGACGGGACGCGCGGCTCCTACGAGCAGTACTTC. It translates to CASSDGTRGSYEQYF.

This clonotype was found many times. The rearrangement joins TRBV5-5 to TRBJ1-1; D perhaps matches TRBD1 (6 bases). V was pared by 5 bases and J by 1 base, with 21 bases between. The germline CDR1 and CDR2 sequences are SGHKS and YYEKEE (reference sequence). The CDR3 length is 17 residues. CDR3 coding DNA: TGTGCCAGCAGTGATAGACAGGCTCTGAGGGAGAACACTGAAGCTTTCTTT. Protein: CASSDRQALRENTEAFF.

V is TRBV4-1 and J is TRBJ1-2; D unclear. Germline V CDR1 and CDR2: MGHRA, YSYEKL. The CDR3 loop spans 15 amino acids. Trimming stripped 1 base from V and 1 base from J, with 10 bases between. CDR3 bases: TGCGCCAGCAGCCAAGGCAGTTCCTTTAACTATGGCTACACCTTC. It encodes CASSQGSSFNYGYTF.

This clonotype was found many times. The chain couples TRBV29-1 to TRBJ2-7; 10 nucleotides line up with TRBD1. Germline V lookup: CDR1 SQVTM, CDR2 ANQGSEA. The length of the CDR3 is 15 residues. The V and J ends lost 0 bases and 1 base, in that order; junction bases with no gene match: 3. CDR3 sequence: CSVEDPGQGSYEQYF. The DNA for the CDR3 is TGCAGCGTTGAAGATCCGGGACAGGGGTCCTACGAGCAGTACTTC.

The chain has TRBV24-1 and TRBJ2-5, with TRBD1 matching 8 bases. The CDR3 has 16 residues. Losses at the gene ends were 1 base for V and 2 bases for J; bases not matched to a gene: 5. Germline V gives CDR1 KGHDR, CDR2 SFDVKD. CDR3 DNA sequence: TGTGCCACCAGTGATTTAGGAGGGACAGGACAAGAGACCCAGTACTTC. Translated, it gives CATSDLGGTGQETQYF.

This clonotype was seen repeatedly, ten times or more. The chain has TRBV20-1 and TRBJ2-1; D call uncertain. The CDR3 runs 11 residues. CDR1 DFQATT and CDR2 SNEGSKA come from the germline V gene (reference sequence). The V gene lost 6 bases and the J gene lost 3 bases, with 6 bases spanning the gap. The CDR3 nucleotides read TGCAGTGCCGGTTACTACAATGAGCAGTTCTTC. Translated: CSAGYYNEQFF.

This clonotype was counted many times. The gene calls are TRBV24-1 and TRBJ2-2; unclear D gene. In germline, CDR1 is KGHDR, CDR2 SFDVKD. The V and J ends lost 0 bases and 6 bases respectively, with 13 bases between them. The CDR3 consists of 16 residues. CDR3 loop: CATSDLVADLAGELFF. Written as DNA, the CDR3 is TGTGCCACCAGTGATTTGGTGGCCGATCTGGCCGGGGAGCTGTTTTTT.

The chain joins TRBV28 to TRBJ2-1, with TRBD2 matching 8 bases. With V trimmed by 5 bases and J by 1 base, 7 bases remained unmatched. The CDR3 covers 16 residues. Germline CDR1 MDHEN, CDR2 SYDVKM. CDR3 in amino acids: CASSVAGIVSYNEQFF. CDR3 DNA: TGTGCCAGCAGTGTAGCGGGAATTGTTTCCTACAATGAGCAGTTCTTC.